Presented here are 28 T cell receptor beta chains from one specimen sequenced in a study of cytotoxic CD8 clonotypes in ibrutinib-treated CLL. Libraries were prepared by immunoSEQ multiplex PCR; TCRdb keeps only in-frame clonotypes and omits some of them. This table holds about 130,000 clones, 75% to 80% found once. The source was PBMCs, collected after 24 months of ibrutinib treatment. These receptors originate from a human donor with chronic lymphocytic leukemia.

The genes are TRBV5-1 and TRBJ2-7; D gene unclear. Germline lookup yields CDR1 SGHRS and CDR2 YFSETQ. V lost 4 bases and J lost 2, with 10 bases in between. The CDR3 extends over 13 amino acids. The chain's CDR3 is CASSPAAAYEQYF. The CDR3 bases are TGCGCCAGCAGCCCGGCCGCGGCCTACGAGCAGTACTTC.

The rearrangement links TRBV18 to TRBJ1-2, with D maybe TRBD1 (6 bases). The V gene lost 0 bases and the J gene lost 4 bases, with 15 bases spanning the gap. Per the germline V gene, CDR1 is KGHSH and CDR2 is LQKENI. This CDR3 is built from 16 residues. Here the CDR3 DNA reads TGTGCCAGCTCACCACCTGGCGGCAGGGGTGCCTATGGCTACACCTTC. This translates into CASSPPGGRGAYGYTF.

This clone appeared a few times. This specimen includes other DNA sequences encoding the same CDR3. J is TRBJ2-2 and V is TRBV13; D ambiguous. The CDR3 extends over 12 amino acids. Per germline, CDR1 PRHDT and CDR2 FYEKMQ (reference sequence). Between the trimmed V and J ends, which lost 5 bases and 6 bases, there was a span of 7 bases. CDR3 loop: CASSPWAGELFF. Here the CDR3 DNA reads TGTGCCAGCAGCCCCTGGGCCGGGGAGCTGTTTTTT.

The rearrangement links TRBV5-1 to TRBJ2-5; D call uncertain. Germline-derived CDR1 and CDR2 are SGHRS and YFSETQ. Between the trimmed V and J ends, which lost 0 bases and 1 base, there was a span of 7 bases. This CDR3 is 14 amino acids long. CDR3 region: CASSLGLGQETQYF. The CDR3 DNA follows: TGCGCCAGCAGCTTGGGGCTAGGCCAAGAGACCCAGTACTTC.

The gene calls are TRBV7-2 and TRBJ2-1; 10 bases agree with TRBD2. The ends lost 5 bases at V and 9 bases at J; junction bases unmatched: 4. The CDR3 consists of 13 residues. Germline V gene sequence: CDR1 SGHTA, CDR2 FQGNSA. The CDR3 bases are TGTGCCAGCAGCCCGGGACTAGCGCGTGAGCAGTTCTTC. Amino acid sequence: CASSPGLAREQFF.

The chain links TRBV5-6 to TRBJ2-2, with D maybe TRBD1 (6 bases). The CDR3 loop spans 16 amino acids. The V end was cut by 0 bases, the J end by 5 bases, with 14 bases between. Germline CDR1 SGHDT, CDR2 YYEEEE. CDR3 bases: TGTGCCAGCAGCTTGGAGGCCAGGGGCTGGACCGGGGAGCTGTTTTTT. This sequence encodes CASSLEARGWTGELFF.

The V gene is TRBV7-8, the J gene TRBJ2-7, with 10 bases that match TRBD2. This CDR3 contains 14 residues. Germline lookup yields CDR1 SGHVS and CDR2 FQNEAQ. Trimming at V came to 1 base and at J to 5 bases, leaving 2 bases not matched to a gene. The DNA for the CDR3 is TGTGCCAGCAGCTTAGTAGCGGGAGGACACGAGCAGTACTTC. Residues: CASSLVAGGHEQYF.

V is TRBV7-9 and J is TRBJ1-3; possibly TRBD1 for D (6 bases). Trimming shortened V by 5 bases and J by 7 bases, and 18 bases separated the two germline ends. There are 15 residues in the CDR3. The germline gives CDR1 SEHNR, CDR2 FQNEAQ (reference sequence). Written as DNA, the CDR3 is TGTGCCAGCAGCCCCCGAAACAGGGAGGGTAACACCATATATTTT. It codes for CASSPRNREGNTIYF.

The J gene is TRBJ2-5, the V gene TRBV20-1; D perhaps matches TRBD1 (6 bases). This CDR3 is built from 10 residues. The germline V gene has CDR1 DFQATT and CDR2 SNEGSKA (reference sequence). Trimming took off 3 bases at V and 7 bases at J, with 6 bases between the two ends. CDR3 bases: TGCAGTGCTAGGGGGGCGACCCAGTACTTC. Protein sequence: CSARGATQYF.

This clone was observed at least ten times. The V and J genes are TRBV28 and TRBJ1-5; tentative D call: TRBD1 (5 bases). V was shortened by 11 bases and J by 4 bases, with 12 bases between the two germline ends. The CDR3 extends over 12 amino acids. CDR1 and CDR2 (germline): MDHEN, SYDVKM. The CDR3 region is CASGAGNQPQHF. The CDR3 DNA follows: TGTGCCTCCGGGGCAGGGAATCAGCCCCAGCATTTT.

The V and J genes are TRBV20-1 and TRBJ1-1, with a weak D call TRBD1 (5 bases). V was clipped by 7 bases and J by 8 bases, with 14 bases between them. The CDR3 covers 11 residues. CDR1 DFQATT and CDR2 SNEGSKA come from the germline V gene (reference sequence). The CDR3, as DNA: TGCAGTGGGGCAGGGATAAAGGAAGCTTTCTTT. Translation: CSGAGIKEAFF.

The CDR3 region has the DNA TGTGCCAGCAGCTTAGGCAGGGCGGGTGGAAACACCATATATTTT. It translates to CASSLGRAGGNTIYF. The chain has TRBV7-8 and TRBJ1-3, with a tentative D call TRBD1 (5 bases). This CDR3 is 15 amino acids long. Between the trimmed V and J ends, which lost 1 base and 3 bases, there was a span of 10 bases. Germline-derived CDR1 and CDR2 are SGHVS and FQNEAQ.

The CDR3 region has the DNA TGTGCCAGCAGTTTAGAATCCCCATATTGGGGGAGGGCCACAGATACGCAGTATTTT. Protein product: CASSLESPYWGRATDTQYF. The chain employs TRBV27 and TRBJ2-3; 7 bases are a match to TRBD2. The V gene's germline CDR1 is MNHEY and CDR2 SMNVEV (reference sequence). The V segment lost 2 bases and the J segment 2 bases; nucleotides outside the gene matches: 16. This CDR3 spans 19 amino acids.

The chain employs TRBV19 and TRBJ1-5; 7 nucleotides match TRBD1. The CDR3 has 13 amino acids. V gave up 10 bases and J gave up 3 bases; unmatched junction bases: 6. The V gene's germline CDR1 is LNHDA and CDR2 SQIVND (reference sequence). In nucleotides, the CDR3 is TGTGCCACCGCAGGGGGAGTCAATCAGCCCCAGCATTTT. This gives the protein CATAGGVNQPQHF. Using reference TRBV19 and TRBJ1-5 for the parts outside the CDR3, the full variable domain is DGGITQSPKYLFRKEGQNVTLSCEQNLNHDAMYWYRQDPGQGLRLIYYSQIVNDFQKGDIAEGYSVSREKKESFPLTVTSAQKNPTAFYLCATAGGVNQPQHFGDGTRLSIL.

CDR3 nucleotides: TGCGCCAGCAGCTTGTTCCCGGCGGGTGAAAAACTGTTTTTT. It translates to CASSLFPAGEKLFF. The chain couples TRBV5-1 to TRBJ1-4; D gene uncertain. Germline assignment: CDR1 SGHRS and CDR2 YFSETQ. Trimming pared 1 base from V and 7 bases from J, leaving 11 bases between. This CDR3 has 14 residues.

This clone was detected only once. The V call is TRBV28, the J call TRBJ1-4; TRBD1 matches 8 bases. The CDR3 is 14 residues long. Trimming removed 3 bases from V and 3 bases from J; junction bases left unmatched: 0. Germline CDR1 MDHEN, CDR2 SYDVKM. CDR3 in DNA: TGTGCCAGCAGTTTGGGACAGGCTAATGAAAAACTGTTTTTT. It encodes CASSLGQANEKLFF.

The chain links TRBV19 to TRBJ2-1, with TRBD1 as a possible D gene (7 bases). The germline V and J ends were trimmed by 3 bases and 2 bases, with 11 bases remaining between them. CDR1 LNHDA and CDR2 SQIVND come from the germline V gene (reference sequence). The CDR3 has 15 amino acids. Written as DNA, the CDR3 is TGTGCCAGTAGTATGCGGGGACAGACCTACAATGAGCAGTTCTTC. Amino acid sequence: CASSMRGQTYNEQFF.

The rearrangement joins TRBV18 to TRBJ1-3; 9 bases map to TRBD1. The CDR3 spans 13 residues. CDR1 and CDR2 (germline): KGHSH, LQKENI. The J segment lost 2 bases and the V segment lost 10 bases, leaving 3 bases of the junction unmatched. The CDR3 reads CATRDRAGNTIYF. CDR3 bases: TGTGCCACGCGGGACAGGGCTGGAAACACCATATATTTT.

Written as DNA, the CDR3 is TGCGCCAGCAGCCCGGGACAGGGGGCAAGCAATCAGCCCCAGCATTTT. Its protein is CASSPGQGASNQPQHF. The chain joins TRBV5-1 to TRBJ1-5; TRBD1 aligns across 12 bases. This CDR3 spans 16 amino acids. Germline V gene sequence: CDR1 SGHRS, CDR2 YFSETQ. Trimming took 4 bases from V and 1 from J; bases not matched to a gene: 3.

The J gene is TRBJ2-3, the V gene TRBV29-1, with TRBD1 identical over 8 bases. Germline CDR1 is SQVTM and CDR2 is ANQGSEA. The CDR3 is made up of 12 amino acids. V shed 7 bases and J 3 bases; nucleotides not matched to a gene: 3. The CDR3 coding sequence is TGCAGCGACCGGACAGGGACAGATACGCAGTATTTT. Its protein product is CSDRTGTDTQYF.

The chain combines TRBV6-1 with TRBJ1-1, with D maybe TRBD1 (5 bases). This CDR3 is 17 amino acids long. Germline V lookup: CDR1 MNHNS, CDR2 SASEGT. V was trimmed by 4 bases and J by 0 bases, leaving 18 bases between them. CDR3 residues: CASSVQRGVLMNTEAFF. For the CDR3, the DNA is TGTGCCAGCAGTGTCCAGCGGGGCGTCCTAATGAACACTGAAGCTTTCTTT.

The chain recombines TRBV27 with TRBJ2-3, with 9 bases that match TRBD1. V was pared by 6 bases and J by 2 bases, with 3 bases of the junction left unmatched. The CDR3 is 14 residues long. The germline gives CDR1 MNHEY, CDR2 SMNVEV (reference sequence). The CDR3 region is CASSHRGPTDTQYF. The CDR3 nucleotides read TGTGCCAGCAGCCACAGGGGGCCCACAGATACGCAGTATTTT.

The V and J genes are TRBV28 and TRBJ1-6, with D possibly being TRBD1 (5 bases). Germline loops: CDR1 MDHEN, CDR2 SYDVKM. Trimming removed 3 bases at V and 5 bases at J, with 11 bases between. This CDR3 has 15 residues. DNA of the CDR3: TGTGCCAGCAGTTTCAGTGGGGGGGATAATTCACCCCTCCACTTT. Encoded protein: CASSFSGGDNSPLHF.

This clone was detected a few times. The chain carries TRBV10-2 and TRBJ1-2; D is perhaps TRBD1 (6 bases). Germline V gene lookup returns CDR1 WSHSY and CDR2 SAAADI. The V and J ends lost 4 bases and 4 bases respectively, with 10 bases between them. The CDR3 is made up of 13 amino acids. CDR3 coding DNA: TGCGCCAGCAGTGGTGGAGGGGGCTATGGCTACACCTTC. Amino acid sequence: CASSGGGGYGYTF.

This clone has just one count. This sequence joins TRBV9 and TRBJ2-1; D tentatively fits TRBD1 or TRBD2 (7 bases each). The CDR3 is made up of 16 amino acids. Germline loops: CDR1 SGDLS, CDR2 YYNGEE. Trimming took 4 bases from V and 2 from J, leaving 16 bases between them. The CDR3 DNA reads as TGTGCCAGCAGCACCCAGGGGGAGGGGGCCTACAATGAGCAGTTCTTC. Its protein is CASSTQGEGAYNEQFF.

This clone was found a few times. This chain links TRBV7-9 with TRBJ1-1, with 8 bases identical to TRBD1. Germline values: CDR1 SEHNR, CDR2 FQNEAQ (reference sequence). There are 12 residues in the CDR3. Trimming cost V 7 bases and J 11 bases; bases outside gene matches: 9. In DNA form, the CDR3 reads TGTGCCAGCACCTCCCTGGGACAGGCGGCTTTCTTT. It codes for CASTSLGQAAFF. Looking up the rest from reference TRBV7-9 and TRBJ1-1 gives the full variable domain: DTGVSQNPRHKITKRGQNVTFRCDPISEHNRLYWYRQTLGQGPEFLTYFQNEAQLEKSRLLSDRFSAERPKGSFSTLEIQRTEQGDSAMYLCASTSLGQAAFFGQGTRLTVV.

This clone appeared a single time. V gene TRBV14 combines with J gene TRBJ2-2; no definite D call. V was cut by 1 base and J by 6 bases, with 9 bases left in between. Germline V gene lookup returns CDR1 SGHDN and CDR2 FVKESK. The CDR3 is 14 residues long. Here the CDR3 reads CASSQGWAAGELFF. The CDR3 bases are TGTGCCAGCAGCCAAGGGTGGGCAGCCGGGGAGCTGTTTTTT.

This chain links TRBV5-6 with TRBJ1-2; D ambiguous. Germline V gene lookup returns CDR1 SGHDT and CDR2 YYEEEE. V lost 4 bases, J lost 5 bases, and 9 bases lay in between. This CDR3 is built from 12 residues. CDR3 nucleotides: TGTGCCAGCAGCCCCGGGGAGTATGGCTACACCTTC. Translating it yields CASSPGEYGYTF.